The clone carrying this T cell receptor beta chain was seen just once. Its cognate antigen is unknown. Repertoires were generated with immunoSEQ multiplex PCR, while TCRdb's copy carries only in-frame clones and drops some. Here the sample spans about 22,000 clones, about 65% being singletons. Rectal tissue came from one to two pinch biopsies taken at colonoscopy. This sample stems from a study of pediatric ulcerative colitis. General study results and limits: Ulcerative colitis patients shared more blood-rectal clones than controls.

CDR3 length: 16 amino acids. Trimming pared 1 base from V and 0 bases from J, leaving 10 bases between. Germline assignment: CDR1 SEHNR and CDR2 FQNEAQ (reference sequence). The sequence derives from a boy younger than 18 with severe ulcerative colitis. The sample consisted of gut tissue. The V and J genes are TRBV7-9 and TRBJ1-3; unclear D gene. The CDR3 sequence is CASSLDSGISGNTIYF. The CDR3 bases are TGTGCCAGCAGCTTAGACAGTGGGATCTCTGGAAACACCATATATTTT.